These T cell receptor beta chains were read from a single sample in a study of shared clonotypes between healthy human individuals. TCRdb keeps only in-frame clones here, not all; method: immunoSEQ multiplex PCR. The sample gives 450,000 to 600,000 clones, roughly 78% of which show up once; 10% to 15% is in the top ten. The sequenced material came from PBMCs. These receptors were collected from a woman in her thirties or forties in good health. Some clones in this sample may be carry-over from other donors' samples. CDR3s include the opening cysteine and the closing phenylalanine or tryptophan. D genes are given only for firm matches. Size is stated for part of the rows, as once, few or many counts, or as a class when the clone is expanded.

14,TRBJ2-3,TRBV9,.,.,TGTGCCAGCAGCGGGGTAGCGGGCACAGATACGCAGTATTTT,CASSGVAGTDTQYF
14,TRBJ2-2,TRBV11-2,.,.,TGTGCCAGCAGCTTAGATCGTCAGGCGGTTAAGCTGTTTTTT,CASSLDRQAVKLFF
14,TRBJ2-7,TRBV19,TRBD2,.,TGTGCCAGTAGTGGGGTAGCGGGAACCTACGAGCAGTACTTC,CASSGVAGTYEQYF
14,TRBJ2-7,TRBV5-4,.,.,TGTGCCAGCAGCCCGGAAACTTCAGGCTACGAGCAGTACTTC,CASSPETSGYEQYF
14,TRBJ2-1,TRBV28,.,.,TGTGCCAGCAGTTTTTCGGGCCCCCCGCCTGGGCAGTTCTTC,CASSFSGPPPGQFF
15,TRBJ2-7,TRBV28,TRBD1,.,TGTGCCAGCAGTAAGCCGGGACAGGGGGCCTACGAGCAGTACTTC,CASSKPGQGAYEQYF
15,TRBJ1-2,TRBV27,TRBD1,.,TGTGCCAGCAGTTTATTCCGAGGGGGCGACTATGGCTACACCTTC,CASSLFRGGDYGYTF
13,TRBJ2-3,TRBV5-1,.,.,TGCGCCAGCAGCTTAGTAGCCGGGGATACGCAGTATTTT,CASSLVAGDTQYF
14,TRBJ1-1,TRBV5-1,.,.,TGCGCCAGCAGCTTGGACAGGAAGAACACTGAAGCTTTCTTT,CASSLDRKNTEAFF
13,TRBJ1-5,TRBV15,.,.,TGTGCCACCAGACCAGGGACCTATCAGCCCCAGCATTTT,CATRPGTYQPQHF
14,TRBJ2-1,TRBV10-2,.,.,TGCGCCAGCAGTGATATACTAGCCACCAATGAGCAGTTCTTC,CASSDILATNEQFF
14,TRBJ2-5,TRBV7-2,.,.,TGTGCCAGCAGCCTTCAACAGGGTCGGGAGACCCAGTACTTC,CASSLQQGRETQYF
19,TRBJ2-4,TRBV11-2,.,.,TGTGCCAGCAGCTCTCCCCGTCCAGGGACCGCACTAGCCAAAAACATTCAGTACTTC,CASSSPRPGTALAKNIQYF
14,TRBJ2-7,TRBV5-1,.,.,TGCGCCAGCTCCCTCATGGCGACCTCCGACGAGCAGTACTTC,CASSLMATSDEQYF
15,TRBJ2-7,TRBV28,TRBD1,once,TGTGCCAGCAGTTCCTCCGGGACAGGGACCAAGGAGCAGTACTTC,CASSSSGTGTKEQYF
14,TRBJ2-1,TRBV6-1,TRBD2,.,TGTGCCAGCAGCGTAGCGGGGGGGGGACGAGGGCAGTTCTTC,CASSVAGGGRGQFF
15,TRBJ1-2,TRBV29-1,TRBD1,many,TGCAGCGCCCAAAAGACAGGGGGCGCCGGCTATGGCTACACCTTC,CSAQKTGGAGYGYTF
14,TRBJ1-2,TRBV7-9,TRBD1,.,TGTGCCAGCAGGCCTCCGGGACAGGGCTCTGGCTACACCTTC,CASRPPGQGSGYTF